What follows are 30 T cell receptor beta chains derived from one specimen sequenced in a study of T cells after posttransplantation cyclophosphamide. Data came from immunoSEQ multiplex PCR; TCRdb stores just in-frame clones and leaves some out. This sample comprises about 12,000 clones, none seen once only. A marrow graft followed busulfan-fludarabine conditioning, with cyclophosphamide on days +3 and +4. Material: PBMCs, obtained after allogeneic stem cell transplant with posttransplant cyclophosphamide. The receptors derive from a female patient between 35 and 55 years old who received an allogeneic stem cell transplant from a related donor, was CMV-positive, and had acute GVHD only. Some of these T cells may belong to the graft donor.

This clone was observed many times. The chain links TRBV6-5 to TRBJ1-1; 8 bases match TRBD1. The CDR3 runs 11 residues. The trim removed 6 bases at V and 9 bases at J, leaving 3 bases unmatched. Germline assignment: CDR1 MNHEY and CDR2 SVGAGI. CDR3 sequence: CASSLRGQAFF. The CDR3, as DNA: TGTGCCAGCAGCCTCAGGGGGCAAGCTTTCTTT.

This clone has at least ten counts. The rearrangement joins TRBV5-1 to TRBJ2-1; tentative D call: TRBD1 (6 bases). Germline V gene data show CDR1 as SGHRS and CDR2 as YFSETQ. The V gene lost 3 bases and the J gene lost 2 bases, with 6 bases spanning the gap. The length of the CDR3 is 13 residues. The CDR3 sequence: CASSSGAYNEQFF. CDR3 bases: TGCGCCAGCAGCTCAGGGGCCTACAATGAGCAGTTCTTC.

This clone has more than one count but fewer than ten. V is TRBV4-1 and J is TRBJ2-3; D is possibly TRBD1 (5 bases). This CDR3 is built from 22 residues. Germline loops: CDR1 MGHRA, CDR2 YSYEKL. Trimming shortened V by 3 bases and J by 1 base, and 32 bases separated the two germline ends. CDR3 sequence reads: CASSHPRVAVPSGAAGTDTQYF. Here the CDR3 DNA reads TGCGCCAGCAGCCACCCACGAGTCGCGGTGCCAAGTGGGGCCGCCGGCACAGATACGCAGTATTTT.

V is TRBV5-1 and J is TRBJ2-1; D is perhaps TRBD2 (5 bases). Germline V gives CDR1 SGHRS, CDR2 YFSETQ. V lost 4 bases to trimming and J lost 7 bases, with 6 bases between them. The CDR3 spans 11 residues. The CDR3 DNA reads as TGCGCCAGCAGCGGGAGTAATGAGCAGTTCTTC. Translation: CASSGSNEQFF.

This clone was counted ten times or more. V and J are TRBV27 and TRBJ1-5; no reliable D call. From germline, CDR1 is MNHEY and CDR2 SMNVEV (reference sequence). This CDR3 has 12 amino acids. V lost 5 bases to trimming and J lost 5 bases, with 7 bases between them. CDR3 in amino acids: CASSQRDQPQHF. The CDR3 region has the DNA TGTGCCAGCAGTCAGAGGGATCAGCCCCAGCATTTT.

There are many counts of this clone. CDR3 residues: CASAQTGGYTDTQYF. CDR3 DNA sequence: TGTGCCAGTGCCCAGACAGGGGGATACACAGATACGCAGTATTTT. V gene TRBV19 combines with J gene TRBJ2-3; TRBD1 agrees at 9 bases. The CDR3 totals 15 residues. Losses at the gene ends were 8 bases for V and 2 bases for J; bases not matched to a gene: 8. Germline assignment: CDR1 LNHDA and CDR2 SQIVND (reference sequence).

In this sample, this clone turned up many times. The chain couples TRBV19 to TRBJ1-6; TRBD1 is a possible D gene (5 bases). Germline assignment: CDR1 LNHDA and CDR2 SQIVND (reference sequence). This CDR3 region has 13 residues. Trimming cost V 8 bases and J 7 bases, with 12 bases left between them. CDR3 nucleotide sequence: TGTGCCAGTGGCAGGGTGTACAATTCACCCCTCCACTTT. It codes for CASGRVYNSPLHF. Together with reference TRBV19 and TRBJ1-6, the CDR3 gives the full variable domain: DGGITQSPKYLFRKEGQNVTLSCEQNLNHDAMYWYRQDPGQGLRLIYYSQIVNDFQKGDIAEGYSVSREKKESFPLTVTSAQKNPTAFYLCASGRVYNSPLHFGNGTRLTVT.

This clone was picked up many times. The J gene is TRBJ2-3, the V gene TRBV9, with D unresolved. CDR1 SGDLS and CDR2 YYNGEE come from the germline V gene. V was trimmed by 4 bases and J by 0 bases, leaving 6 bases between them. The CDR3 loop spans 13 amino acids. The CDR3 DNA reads TGTGCCAGCAGCTTGACTAGCACAGATACGCAGTATTTT. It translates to CASSLTSTDTQYF.

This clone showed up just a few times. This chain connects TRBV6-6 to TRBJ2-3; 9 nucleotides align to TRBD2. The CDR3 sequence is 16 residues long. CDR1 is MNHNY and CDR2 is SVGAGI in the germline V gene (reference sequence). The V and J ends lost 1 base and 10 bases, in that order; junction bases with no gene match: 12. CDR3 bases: TGTGCCAGCAGTTACTGGGGCGGGAGGGCCGGGGATGCGCAGTATTTT. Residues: CASSYWGGRAGDAQYF.

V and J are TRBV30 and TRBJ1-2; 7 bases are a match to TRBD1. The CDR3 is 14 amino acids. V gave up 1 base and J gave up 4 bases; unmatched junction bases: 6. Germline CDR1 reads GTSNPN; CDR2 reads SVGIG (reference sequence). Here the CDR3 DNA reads TGTGCCTGGAGTGATAACAGGGGAACCTATGGCTACACCTTC. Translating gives CAWSDNRGTYGYTF.

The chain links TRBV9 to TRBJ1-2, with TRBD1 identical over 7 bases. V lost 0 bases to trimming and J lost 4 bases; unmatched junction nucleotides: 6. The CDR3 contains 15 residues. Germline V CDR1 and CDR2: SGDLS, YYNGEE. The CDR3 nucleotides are TGTGCCAGCAGCGTAGCCCCAGGGGGACCCTATGGCTACACCTTC. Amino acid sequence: CASSVAPGGPYGYTF. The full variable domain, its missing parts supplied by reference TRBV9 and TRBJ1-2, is DSGVTQTPKHLITATGQRVTLRCSPRSGDLSVYWYQQSLDQGLQFLIQYYNGEERAKGNILERFSAQQFPDLHSELNLSSLELGDSALYFCASSVAPGGPYGYTFGSGTRLTVV.

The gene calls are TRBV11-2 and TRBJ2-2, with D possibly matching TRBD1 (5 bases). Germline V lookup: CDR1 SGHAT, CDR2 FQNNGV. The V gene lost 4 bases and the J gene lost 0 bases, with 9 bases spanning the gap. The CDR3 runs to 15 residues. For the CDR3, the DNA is TGTGCCAGCAGCTCGGGCAGGGCGAACACCGGGGAGCTGTTTTTT. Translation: CASSSGRANTGELFF.

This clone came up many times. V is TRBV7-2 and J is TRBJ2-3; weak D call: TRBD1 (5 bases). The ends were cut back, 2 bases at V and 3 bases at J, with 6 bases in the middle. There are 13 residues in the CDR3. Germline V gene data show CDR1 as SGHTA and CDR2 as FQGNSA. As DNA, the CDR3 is TGTGCCAGCAGCTTACAGGGTACAGATACGCAGTATTTT. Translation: CASSLQGTDTQYF.

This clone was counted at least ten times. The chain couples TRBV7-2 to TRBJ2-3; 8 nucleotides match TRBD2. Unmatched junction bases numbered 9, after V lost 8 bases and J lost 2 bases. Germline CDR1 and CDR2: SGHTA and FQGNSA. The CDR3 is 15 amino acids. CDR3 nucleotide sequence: TGTGCCAGCGAGATGGGCGGGAGGAACACAGATACGCAGTATTTT. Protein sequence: CASEMGGRNTDTQYF.

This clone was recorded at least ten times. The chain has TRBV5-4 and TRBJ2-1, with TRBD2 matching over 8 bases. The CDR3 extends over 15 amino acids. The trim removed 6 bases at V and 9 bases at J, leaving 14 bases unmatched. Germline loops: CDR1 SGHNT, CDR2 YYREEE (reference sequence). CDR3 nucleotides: TGTGCCAGCACCCCCCCTCCAGCGGGAGTTCGTGAGCAGTTCTTC. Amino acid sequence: CASTPPPAGVREQFF.

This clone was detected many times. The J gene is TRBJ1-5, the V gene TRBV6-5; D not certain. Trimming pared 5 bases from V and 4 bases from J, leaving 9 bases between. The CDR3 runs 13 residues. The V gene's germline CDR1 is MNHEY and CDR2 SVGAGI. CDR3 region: CASSNRGNQPQHF. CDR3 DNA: TGTGCCAGCAGTAACAGAGGGAATCAGCCCCAGCATTTT.

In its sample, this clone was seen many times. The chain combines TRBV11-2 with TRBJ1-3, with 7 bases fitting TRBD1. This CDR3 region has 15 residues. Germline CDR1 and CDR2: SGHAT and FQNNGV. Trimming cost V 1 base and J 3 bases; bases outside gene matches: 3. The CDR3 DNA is TGTGCCAGCAGCTTAGGAAACAGGGGTGGAAACACCATATATTTT. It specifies CASSLGNRGGNTIYF.

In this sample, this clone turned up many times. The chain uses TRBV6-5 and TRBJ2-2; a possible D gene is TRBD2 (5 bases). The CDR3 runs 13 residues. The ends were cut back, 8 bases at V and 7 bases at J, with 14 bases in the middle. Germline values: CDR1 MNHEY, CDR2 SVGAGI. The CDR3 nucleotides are TGTGCCAGCTTGGGAGAGAAAAACGGGGAGCTGTTTTTT. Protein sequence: CASLGEKNGELFF.

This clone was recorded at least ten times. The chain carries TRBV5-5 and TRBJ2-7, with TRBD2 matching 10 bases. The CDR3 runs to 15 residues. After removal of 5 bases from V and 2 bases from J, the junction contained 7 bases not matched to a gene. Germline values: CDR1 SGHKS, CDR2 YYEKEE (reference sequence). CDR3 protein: CASRRLAGDPYEQYV. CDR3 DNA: TGTGCCAGCAGGCGCCTAGCGGGAGATCCCTACGAGCAGTACGTC.

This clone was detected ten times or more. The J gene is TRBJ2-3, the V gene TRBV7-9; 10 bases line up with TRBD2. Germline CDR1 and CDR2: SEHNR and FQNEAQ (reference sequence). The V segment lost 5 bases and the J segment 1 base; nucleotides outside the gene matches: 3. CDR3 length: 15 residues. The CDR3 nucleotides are TGTGCCAGCAGCCCCGGGACTAGCGGCACAGATACGCAGTATTTT. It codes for CASSPGTSGTDTQYF.

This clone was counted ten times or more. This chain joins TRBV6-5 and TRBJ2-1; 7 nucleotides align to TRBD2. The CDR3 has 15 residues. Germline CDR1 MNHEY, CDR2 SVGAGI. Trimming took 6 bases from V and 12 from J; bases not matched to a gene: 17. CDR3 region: CASRTDWGTSVRQFF. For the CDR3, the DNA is TGTGCCAGCAGGACAGACTGGGGAACTAGCGTCAGGCAGTTCTTC.

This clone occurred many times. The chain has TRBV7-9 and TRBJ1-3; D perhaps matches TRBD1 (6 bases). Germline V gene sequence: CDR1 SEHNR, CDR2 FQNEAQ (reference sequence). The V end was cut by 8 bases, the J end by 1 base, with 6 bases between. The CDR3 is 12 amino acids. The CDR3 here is CASGQSGNTIYF. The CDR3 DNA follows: TGTGCCAGCGGACAGTCTGGAAACACCATATATTTT.

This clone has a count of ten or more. The CDR3 DNA sequence: TGTGCCAGTAGTATAAGAGTGAGGTCGGCTTCCTACAATGAGCAGTTCTTC. Its translation is CASSIRVRSASYNEQFF. This chain uses TRBV19 with TRBJ2-1; the D is unclear. This CDR3 is built from 17 residues. Germline V gives CDR1 LNHDA, CDR2 SQIVND (reference sequence). Trimming took 2 bases from V and 1 from J, leaving 15 bases between them.

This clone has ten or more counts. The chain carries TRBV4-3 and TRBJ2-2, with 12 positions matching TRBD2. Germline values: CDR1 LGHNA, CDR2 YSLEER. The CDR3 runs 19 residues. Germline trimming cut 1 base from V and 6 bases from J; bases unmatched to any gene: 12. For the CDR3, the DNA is TGCGCCAGCAGCCAAGCGGCCCCCGCTAGCGGGAGGGCTCCCGGGGAGCTGTTTTTT. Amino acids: CASSQAAPASGRAPGELFF.

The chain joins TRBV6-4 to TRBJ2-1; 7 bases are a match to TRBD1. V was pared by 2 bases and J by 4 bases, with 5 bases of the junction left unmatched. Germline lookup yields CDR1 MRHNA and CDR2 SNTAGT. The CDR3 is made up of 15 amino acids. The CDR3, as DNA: TGTGCCAGCAGTGACGAAGGGGGCGATTACAATGAGCAGTTCTTC. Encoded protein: CASSDEGGDYNEQFF.

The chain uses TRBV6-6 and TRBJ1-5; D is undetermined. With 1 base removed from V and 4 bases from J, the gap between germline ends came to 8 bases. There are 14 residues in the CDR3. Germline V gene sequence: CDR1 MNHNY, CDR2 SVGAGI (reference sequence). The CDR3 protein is CASSYLDGNQPQHF. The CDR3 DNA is TGTGCCAGCAGTTACTTAGACGGGAATCAGCCCCAGCATTTT.

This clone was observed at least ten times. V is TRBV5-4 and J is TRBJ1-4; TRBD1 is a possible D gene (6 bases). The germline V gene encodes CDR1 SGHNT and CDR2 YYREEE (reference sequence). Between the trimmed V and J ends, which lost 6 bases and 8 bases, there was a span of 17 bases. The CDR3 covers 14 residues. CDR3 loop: CASTRGGQGEKLFF. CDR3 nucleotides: TGTGCCAGCACAAGGGGGGGTCAGGGCGAAAAACTGTTTTTT.

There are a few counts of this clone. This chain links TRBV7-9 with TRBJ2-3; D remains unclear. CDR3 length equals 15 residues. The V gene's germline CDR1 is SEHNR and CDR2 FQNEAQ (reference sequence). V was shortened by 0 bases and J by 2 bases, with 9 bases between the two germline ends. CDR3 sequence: CASSLATLITDTQYF. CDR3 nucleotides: TGTGCCAGCAGCTTAGCCACTCTGATCACAGATACGCAGTATTTT. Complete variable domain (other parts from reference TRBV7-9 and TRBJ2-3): DTGVSQNPRHKITKRGQNVTFRCDPISEHNRLYWYRQTLGQGPEFLTYFQNEAQLEKSRLLSDRFSAERPKGSFSTLEIQRTEQGDSAMYLCASSLATLITDTQYFGPGTRLTVL.

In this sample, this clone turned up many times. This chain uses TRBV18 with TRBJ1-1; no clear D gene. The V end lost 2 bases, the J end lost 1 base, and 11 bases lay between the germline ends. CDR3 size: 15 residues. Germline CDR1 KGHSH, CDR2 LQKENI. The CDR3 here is CASSPGREGNTEAFF. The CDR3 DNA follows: TGTGCCAGCTCACCAGGCCGGGAGGGGAACACTGAAGCTTTCTTT.

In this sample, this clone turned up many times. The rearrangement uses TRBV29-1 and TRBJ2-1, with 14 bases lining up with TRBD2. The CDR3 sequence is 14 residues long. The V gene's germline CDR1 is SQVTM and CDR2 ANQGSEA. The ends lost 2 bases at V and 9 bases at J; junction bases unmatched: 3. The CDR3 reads CSVENGLAGGEQFF. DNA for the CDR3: TGCAGCGTTGAAAATGGACTAGCGGGAGGTGAGCAGTTCTTC.